This T cell receptor (beta chain) appears in the sequencing data of a study of OX40 agonist ivuxolimab in advanced cancers. The CDR3 is made up of 12 amino acids. V shed 5 bases and J shed 5 bases, with 9 bases lying between them. Germline V gene sequence: CDR1 SEHNR, CDR2 FQNEAQ (reference sequence). Collection of blood occurred at baseline, at cycle 4 day 1, and at cycle 7 day 1. TCRdb's table, derived via immunoSEQ multiplex PCR, lists solely in-frame clones and lacks some. The profile shows 60,000 to 65,000 clones, about 91% of them singletons. The clonotype comes from an adult with an advanced solid tumor such as melanoma, head and neck, liver or kidney cancer. This material consisted of CD4+ or CD8+ T cells sorted from blood, taken in a trial of the OX40 agonist ivuxolimab. The chain couples TRBV7-9 to TRBJ1-2; D is unclear. CDR3 DNA: TGTGCCAGCAGCCCCACACCATATGGCTACACCTTC. Translated, it gives CASSPTPYGYTF.